Below are 3 T cell receptor beta chains sequenced from a single sample in a study of shared clonotypes between healthy human individuals. TCRdb's copy holds only in-frame clones and misses some; the assay was immunoSEQ multiplex PCR. The data show more than 2,000,000 clones, approximately 94% seen once. Sequencing was done on a sample of naive CD4+ T cells sorted from blood. Subset reported: CD45RA+ positively selected. The receptors were gathered from a man younger than 35 in good health.

This sequence joins TRBV6-6 and TRBJ2-2, with D perhaps matching TRBD2 (6 bases). Germline V CDR1 and CDR2: MNHNY, SVGAGI (reference sequence). The CDR3 is 16 residues long. Trimming cost V 8 bases and J 7 bases, with 23 bases left between them. Here the CDR3 reads CASADYLPGSSGELFF. CDR3 DNA sequence: TGTGCCAGCGCGGACTACTTACCCGGGTCTAGCGGGGAGCTGTTTTTT.

The chain couples TRBV7-2 to TRBJ1-5; D is ambiguous. The CDR3 sequence is 15 residues long. V was trimmed by 2 bases and J by 7 bases, leaving 15 bases between them. Germline lookup yields CDR1 SGHTA and CDR2 FQGNSA. CDR3 protein: CASSLLWGPRQPQHF. CDR3 nucleotides: TGTGCCAGCAGCTTATTATGGGGTCCCCGGCAGCCCCAGCATTTT.

In the case of this clone: This sample also contains other DNA sequences that code for the same CDR3. This chain uses TRBV19 with TRBJ2-3; D is perhaps TRBD2 (6 bases). This CDR3 contains 16 residues. V lost 1 base, J lost 1 base, and 12 bases lay in between. From germline, CDR1 is LNHDA and CDR2 SQIVND (reference sequence). CDR3 nucleotide sequence: TGTGCCAGTAGTATAGTTGCCGGGGGAGGCACAGATACGCAGTATTTT. It specifies CASSIVAGGGTDTQYF.